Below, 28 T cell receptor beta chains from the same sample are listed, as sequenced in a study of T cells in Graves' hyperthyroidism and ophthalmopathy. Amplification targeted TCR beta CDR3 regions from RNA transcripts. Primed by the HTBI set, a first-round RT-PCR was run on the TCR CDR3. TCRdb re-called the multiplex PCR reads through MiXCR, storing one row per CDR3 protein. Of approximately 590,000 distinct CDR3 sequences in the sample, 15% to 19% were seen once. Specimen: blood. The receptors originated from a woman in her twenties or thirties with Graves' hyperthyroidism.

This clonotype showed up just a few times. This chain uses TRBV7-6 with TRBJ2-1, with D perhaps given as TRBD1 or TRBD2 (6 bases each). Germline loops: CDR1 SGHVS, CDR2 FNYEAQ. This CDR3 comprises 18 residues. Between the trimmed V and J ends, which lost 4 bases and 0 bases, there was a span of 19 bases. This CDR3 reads CASSSKGRGQSSYNEQFF. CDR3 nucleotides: TGTGCCAGCAGCTCTAAGGGTCGGGGGCAGTCCTCCTACAATGAGCAGTTCTTC.

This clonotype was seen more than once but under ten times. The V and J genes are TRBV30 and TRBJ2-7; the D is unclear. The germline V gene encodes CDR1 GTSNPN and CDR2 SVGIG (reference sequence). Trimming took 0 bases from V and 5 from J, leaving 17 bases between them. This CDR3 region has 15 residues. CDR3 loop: CAWSVRVVMAHEQYF. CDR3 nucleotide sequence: TGTGCCTGGAGTGTTCGCGTAGTTATGGCACACGAGCAGTACTTC.

The CDR3 is CASSYGPGGYEQFF. CDR3 DNA sequence: TGTGCCAGCAGTTATGGGCCGGGAGGCTATGAGCAGTTCTTC. The chain uses TRBV6-2 or TRBV6-3 and TRBJ2-1, with 7 bases matching TRBD2. This CDR3 contains 14 residues. Per germline, CDR1 MNHEY and CDR2 SVGEGT. The V segment lost 3 bases and the J segment 8 bases; nucleotides outside the gene matches: 7.

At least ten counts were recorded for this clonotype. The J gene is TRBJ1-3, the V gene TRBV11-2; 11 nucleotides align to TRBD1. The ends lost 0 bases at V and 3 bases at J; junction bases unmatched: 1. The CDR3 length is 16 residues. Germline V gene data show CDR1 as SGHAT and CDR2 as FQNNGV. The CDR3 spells CASSLDGTGGGNTIYF. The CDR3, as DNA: TGTGCCAGCAGCTTAGACGGGACAGGGGGTGGAAACACCATATATTTT.

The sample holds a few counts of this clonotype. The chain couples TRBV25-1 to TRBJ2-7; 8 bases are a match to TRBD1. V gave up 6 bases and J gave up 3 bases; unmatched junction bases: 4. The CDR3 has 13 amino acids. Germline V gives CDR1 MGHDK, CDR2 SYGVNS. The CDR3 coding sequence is TGTGCCAGCAGGAGACAGGGGTACTACGAGCAGTACTTC. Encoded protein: CASRRQGYYEQYF.

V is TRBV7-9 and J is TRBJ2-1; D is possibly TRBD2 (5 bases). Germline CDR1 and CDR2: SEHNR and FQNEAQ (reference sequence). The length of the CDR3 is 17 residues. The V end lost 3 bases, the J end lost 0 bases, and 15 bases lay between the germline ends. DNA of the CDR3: TGTGCCAGCAGCTTGGGGATAGCGATCGACTCCTACAATGAGCAGTTCTTC. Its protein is CASSLGIAIDSYNEQFF.

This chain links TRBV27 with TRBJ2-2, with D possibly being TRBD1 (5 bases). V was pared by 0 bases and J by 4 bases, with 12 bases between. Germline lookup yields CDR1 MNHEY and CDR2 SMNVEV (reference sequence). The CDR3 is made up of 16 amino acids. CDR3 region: CASSLSSGWTTGELFF. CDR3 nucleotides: TGTGCCAGCAGTTTATCGTCAGGGTGGACCACCGGGGAGCTGTTTTTT.

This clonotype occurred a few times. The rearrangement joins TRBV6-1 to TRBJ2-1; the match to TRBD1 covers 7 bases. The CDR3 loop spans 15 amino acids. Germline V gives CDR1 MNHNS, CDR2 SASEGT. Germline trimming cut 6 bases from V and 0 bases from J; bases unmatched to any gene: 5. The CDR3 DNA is TGTGCCAGCAGACCGGACAGGAGCTCCTACAATGAGCAGTTCTTC. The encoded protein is CASRPDRSSYNEQFF.

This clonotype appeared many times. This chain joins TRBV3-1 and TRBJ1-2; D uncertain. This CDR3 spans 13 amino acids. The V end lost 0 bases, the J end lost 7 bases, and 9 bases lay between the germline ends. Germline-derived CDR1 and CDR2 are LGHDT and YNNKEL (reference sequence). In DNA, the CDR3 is TGTGCCAGCAGCCAAGATATTACGGGTGGCTACACCTTC. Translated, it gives CASSQDITGGYTF.

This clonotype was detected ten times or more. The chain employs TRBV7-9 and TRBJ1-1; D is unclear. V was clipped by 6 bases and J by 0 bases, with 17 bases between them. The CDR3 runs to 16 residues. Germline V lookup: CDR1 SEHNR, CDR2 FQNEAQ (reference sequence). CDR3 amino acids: CASSKAESIMNTEAFF. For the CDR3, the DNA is TGTGCCAGCAGTAAGGCGGAATCCATCATGAACACTGAAGCTTTCTTT.

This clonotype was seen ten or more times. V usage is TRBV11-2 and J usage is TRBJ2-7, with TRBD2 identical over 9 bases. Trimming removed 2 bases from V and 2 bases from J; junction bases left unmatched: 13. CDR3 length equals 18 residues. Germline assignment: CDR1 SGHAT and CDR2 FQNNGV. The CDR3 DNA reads TGTGCCAGCAGCTTACTAGGATCGGTGCTAGCGGGAACCTACGAGCAGTACTTC. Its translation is CASSLLGSVLAGTYEQYF. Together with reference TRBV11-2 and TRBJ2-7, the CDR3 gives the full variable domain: EAGVAQSPRYKIIEKRQSVAFWCNPISGHATLYWYQQILGQGPKLLIQFQNNGVVDDSQLPKDRFSAERLKGVDSTLKIQPAKLEDSAVYLCASSLLGSVLAGTYEQYFGPGTRLTVT.

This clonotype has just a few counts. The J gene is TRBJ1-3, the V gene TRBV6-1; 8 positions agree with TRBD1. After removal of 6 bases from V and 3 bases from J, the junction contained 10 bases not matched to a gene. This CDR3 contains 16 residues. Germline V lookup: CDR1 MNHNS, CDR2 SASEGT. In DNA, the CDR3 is TGTGCCAGCAGCGAGAAATTAGACAGGGGTGGAAACACCATATATTTT. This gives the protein CASSEKLDRGGNTIYF.

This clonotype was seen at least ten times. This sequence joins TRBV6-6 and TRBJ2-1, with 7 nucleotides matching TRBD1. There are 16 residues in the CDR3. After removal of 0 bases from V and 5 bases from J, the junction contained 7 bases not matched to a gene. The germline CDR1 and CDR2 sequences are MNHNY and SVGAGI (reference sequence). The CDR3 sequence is CASSYSARGGNNEQFF. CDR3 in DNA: TGTGCCAGCAGTTACTCGGCGAGAGGGGGCAACAATGAGCAGTTCTTC.

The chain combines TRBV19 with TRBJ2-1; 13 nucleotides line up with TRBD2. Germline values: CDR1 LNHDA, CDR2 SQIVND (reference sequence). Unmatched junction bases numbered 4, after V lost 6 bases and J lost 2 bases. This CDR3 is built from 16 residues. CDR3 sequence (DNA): TGTGCCAGTAGCCGAGGACTAGCGGGAGCCTACAATGAGCAGTTCTTC. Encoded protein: CASSRGLAGAYNEQFF.

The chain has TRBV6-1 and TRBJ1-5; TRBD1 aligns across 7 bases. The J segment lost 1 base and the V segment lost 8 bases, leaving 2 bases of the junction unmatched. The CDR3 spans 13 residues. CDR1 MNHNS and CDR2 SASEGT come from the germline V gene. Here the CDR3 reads CASDRVSNQPQHF. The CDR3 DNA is TGTGCCAGCGACAGGGTCAGCAATCAGCCCCAGCATTTT.

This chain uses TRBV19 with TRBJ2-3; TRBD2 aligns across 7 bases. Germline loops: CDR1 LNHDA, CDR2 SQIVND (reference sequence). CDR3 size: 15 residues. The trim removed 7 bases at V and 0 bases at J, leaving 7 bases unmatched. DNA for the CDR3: TGTGCCAGTACATGGGAGGGTGGGAGCACAGATACGCAGTATTTT. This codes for CASTWEGGSTDTQYF. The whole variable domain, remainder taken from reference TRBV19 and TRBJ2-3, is DGGITQSPKYLFRKEGQNVTLSCEQNLNHDAMYWYRQDPGQGLRLIYYSQIVNDFQKGDIAEGYSVSREKKESFPLTVTSAQKNPTAFYLCASTWEGGSTDTQYFGPGTRLTVL.

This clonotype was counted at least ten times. In DNA, the CDR3 is TGTGCCAGCAGTATAGGGAGCACAGATACGCAGTATTTT. This gives the protein CASSIGSTDTQYF. The gene calls are TRBV28 and TRBJ2-3; D ambiguous. The V end lost 5 bases, the J end lost 0 bases, and 6 bases lay between the germline ends. Germline V gene data show CDR1 as MDHEN and CDR2 as SYDVKM. The CDR3 extends over 13 amino acids.

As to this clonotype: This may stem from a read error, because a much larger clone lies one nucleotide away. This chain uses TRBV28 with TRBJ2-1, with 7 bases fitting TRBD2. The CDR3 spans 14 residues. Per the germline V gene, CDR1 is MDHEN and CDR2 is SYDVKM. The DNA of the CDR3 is TGTGCCGGCAGTCCCGGGACTAATTTCGATGAGCAGTTCTTC. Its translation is CAGSPGTNFDEQFF.

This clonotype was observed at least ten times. The CDR3 loop reads CASSRGLAAREQFF. As DNA, the CDR3 is TGTGCCAGCAGCCGCGGACTAGCGGCACGAGAGCAGTTCTTC. J is TRBJ2-1 and V is TRBV11-3; 10 nucleotides line up with TRBD2. This CDR3 has 14 amino acids. J was trimmed by 10 bases and V by 5 bases; bases with no gene match: 8. From germline, CDR1 is SGHNT and CDR2 YENEEA.

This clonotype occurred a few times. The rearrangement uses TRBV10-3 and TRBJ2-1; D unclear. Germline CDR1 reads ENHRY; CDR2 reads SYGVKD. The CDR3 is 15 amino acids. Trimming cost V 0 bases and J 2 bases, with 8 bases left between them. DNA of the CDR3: TGTGCCATCAGTGAGTCGAGTGCCCCCTACAATGAGCAGTTCTTC. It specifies CAISESSAPYNEQFF.

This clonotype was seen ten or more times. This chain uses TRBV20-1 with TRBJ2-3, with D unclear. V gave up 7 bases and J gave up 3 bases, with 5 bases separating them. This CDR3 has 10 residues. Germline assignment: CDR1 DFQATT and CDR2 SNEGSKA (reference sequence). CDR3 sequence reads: CSVSTDTQYF. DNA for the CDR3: TGCAGTGTCAGTACAGATACGCAGTATTTT.

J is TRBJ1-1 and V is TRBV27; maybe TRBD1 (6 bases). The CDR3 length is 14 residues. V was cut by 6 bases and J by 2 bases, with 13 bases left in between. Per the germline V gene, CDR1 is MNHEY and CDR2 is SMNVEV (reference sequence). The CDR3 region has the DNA TGTGCCAGCAGCACGGGACACCTTAACACTGAAGCTTTCTTT. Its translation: CASSTGHLNTEAFF.

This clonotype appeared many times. CDR3 nucleotides: TGTGCCAGCAGCCGCCGGGACAGGAGTAATGAAAAACTGTTTTTT. Its translation is CASSRRDRSNEKLFF. This chain links TRBV7-9 with TRBJ1-4; the match to TRBD1 covers 8 bases. Germline assignment: CDR1 SEHNR and CDR2 FQNEAQ (reference sequence). The length of the CDR3 is 15 residues. The V and J ends lost 5 bases and 4 bases, in that order; junction bases with no gene match: 6.

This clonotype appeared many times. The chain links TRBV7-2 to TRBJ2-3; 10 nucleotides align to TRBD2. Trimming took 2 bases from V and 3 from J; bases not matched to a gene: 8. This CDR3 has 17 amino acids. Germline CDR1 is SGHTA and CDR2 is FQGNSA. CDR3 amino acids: CASSLFALAGETDTQYF. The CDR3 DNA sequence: TGTGCCAGCAGCTTATTCGCCCTAGCGGGAGAAACAGATACGCAGTATTTT.

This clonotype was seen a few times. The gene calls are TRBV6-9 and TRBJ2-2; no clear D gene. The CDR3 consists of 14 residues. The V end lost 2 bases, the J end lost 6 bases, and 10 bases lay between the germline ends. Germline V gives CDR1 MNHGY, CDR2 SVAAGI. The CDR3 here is CASSYRPLAGELFF. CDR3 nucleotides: TGTGCCAGCAGTTATCGACCTCTCGCCGGGGAGCTGTTTTTT.

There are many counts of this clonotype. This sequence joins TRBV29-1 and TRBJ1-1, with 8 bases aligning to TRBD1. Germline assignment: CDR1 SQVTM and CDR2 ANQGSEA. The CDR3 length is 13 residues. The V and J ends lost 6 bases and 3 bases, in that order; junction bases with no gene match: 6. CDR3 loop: CSVQQGVDTEAFF. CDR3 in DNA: TGCAGCGTACAACAGGGGGTGGACACTGAAGCTTTCTTT.

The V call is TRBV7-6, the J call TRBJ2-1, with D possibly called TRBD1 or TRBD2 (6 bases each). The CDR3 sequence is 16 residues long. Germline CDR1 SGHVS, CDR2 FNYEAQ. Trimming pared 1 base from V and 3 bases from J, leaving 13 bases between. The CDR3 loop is CASSLEGGPFYNEQFF. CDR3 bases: TGTGCCAGCAGCTTAGAGGGGGGCCCTTTCTACAATGAGCAGTTCTTC.

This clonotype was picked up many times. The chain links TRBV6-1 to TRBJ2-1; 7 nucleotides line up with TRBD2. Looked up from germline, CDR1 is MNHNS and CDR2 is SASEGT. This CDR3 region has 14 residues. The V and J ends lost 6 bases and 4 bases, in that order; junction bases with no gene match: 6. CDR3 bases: TGTGCCAGCAGAGAACTAGCGCCTTACAATGAGCAGTTCTTC. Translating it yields CASRELAPYNEQFF.